This is a list of T cell receptor beta chains from one sample in a study of CD8 T cells in ankylosing spondylitis. TCRdb fed the 5' RACE reads into MiXCR, producing one record per CDR3 protein. The table records about 100,000 distinct CDR3 sequences, 7.5% to 9% of them present only once. Sequencing was performed on blood, either unsorted or a sorted T cell fraction (not recorded which). Receptors originate from a male donor with ankylosing spondylitis or in good health (not recorded which). Both conserved end residues are part of each CDR3. The order of the fields is J gene, V gene, clone size, CDR3 protein. Clone size appears in some rows only: once, few, many, or a class for an expanded clone.

>TRBJ2-7|TRBV4-2|many
CASSQDSVSSYEQYF
>TRBJ2-3|TRBV12-3/TRBV12-4|many
CASSPIQGDTQYF
>TRBJ2-1|TRBV7-6|-
CASSAEGASYNEQFF
>TRBJ2-7|TRBV20-1|many
CSLYTAYEQYF
>TRBJ1-5|TRBV20-1|many
CSASGRGNQPQHF
>TRBJ2-1|TRBV5-1|many
CASSLRDRQGGEQFF
>TRBJ2-3|TRBV27|-
CASSLSLQTDTQYF
>TRBJ1-2|TRBV20-1|many
CSADWEWHGYTF
>TRBJ1-2|TRBV9|many
CASSVVRENYGYTF
>TRBJ1-5|TRBV12-3/TRBV12-4|-
CASSFSGIGNQPQHF
>TRBJ1-3|TRBV12-3/TRBV12-4|many
CASSLQGPSGNTIYF
>TRBJ2-7|TRBV6-2/TRBV6-3|few
CASRTTQTYEQYF
>TRBJ2-3|TRBV2|few
CASWPFARASSSTDTQYF
>TRBJ1-6|TRBV5-6|-
CASILRSSYNSPLHF
>TRBJ1-5|TRBV20-1|many
CSAFRGDYGNQPQHF
>TRBJ2-7|TRBV4-2|many
CASSQALSEAHEQYF
>TRBJ2-2|TRBV11-2|many
CASSLEFGLLAGVTGELFF
>TRBJ2-7|TRBV28|few
CAISRGGGSYEQYF
>TRBJ2-7|TRBV20-1|-
CSAYTGQGTSYEQYF
>TRBJ2-7|TRBV21-1|many
CASSKVLAGLYEQYF
>TRBJ2-1|TRBV10-3|many
CAISLAGDSNEQFF
>TRBJ2-3|TRBV7-3|many
CASSPSTSADTQYF
>TRBJ2-5|TRBV7-9|-
CASRPGRLAGGSGAQYF
>TRBJ2-1|TRBV7-3|many
CASSLGSSGTYNEQFF
>TRBJ2-5|TRBV7-9|few
CASSLEGTSRKTQYF
>TRBJ2-1|TRBV5-6|many
CASSLSPQNEQFF
>TRBJ2-1|TRBV29-1|many
CSVRTGGTNEQFF